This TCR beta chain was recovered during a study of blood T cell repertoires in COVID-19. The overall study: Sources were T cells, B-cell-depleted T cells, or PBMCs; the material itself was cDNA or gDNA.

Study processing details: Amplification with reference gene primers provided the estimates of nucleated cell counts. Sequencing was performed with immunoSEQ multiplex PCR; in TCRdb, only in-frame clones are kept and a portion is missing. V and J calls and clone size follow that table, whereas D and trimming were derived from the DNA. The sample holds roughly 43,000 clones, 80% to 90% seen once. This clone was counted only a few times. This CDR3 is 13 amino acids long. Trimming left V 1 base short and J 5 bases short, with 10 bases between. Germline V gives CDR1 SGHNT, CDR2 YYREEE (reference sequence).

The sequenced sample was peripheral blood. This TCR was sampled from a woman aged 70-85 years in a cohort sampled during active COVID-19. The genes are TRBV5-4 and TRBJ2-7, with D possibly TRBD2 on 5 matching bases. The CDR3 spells CASSLRGNNEQYF. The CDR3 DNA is TGTGCCAGCAGCTTGAGAGGGAACAACGAGCAGTACTTC. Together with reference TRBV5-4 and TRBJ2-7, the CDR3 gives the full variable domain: ETGVTQSPTHLIKTRGQQVTLRCSSQSGHNTVSWYQQALGQGPQFIFQYYREEENGRGNFPPRFSGLQFPNYSSELNVNALELDDSALYLCASSLRGNNEQYFGPGTRLTVT.